The rows below give T cell receptor beta chains drawn from one sample of a study of control samples from healthy donors and cancer patients. TCRdb's table, derived via immunoSEQ multiplex PCR, lists solely in-frame clones and lacks some. The sample comprises over 75,000 clones, 75% to 95% of which are singletons, and 15% to 19% rests with the top ten. What was sequenced was blood. These receptors came from a man aged 25 to 45 in good health. CDR3s include the opening cysteine and the closing phenylalanine or tryptophan. A D gene is named only where the DNA matches it firmly. Not every row has a clone size; where given, it reads once, few, many or a size class.

D,size,J,V,DNA,CDR3
-,-,TRBJ2-5,TRBV19,TGTGCCAGTAGGGAAAGGGGCCAAGAGACCCAGTACTTC,CASRERGQETQYF
-,-,TRBJ2-7,TRBV5-5,TGTGCCAGCAGCTTCCCTTTGAAGGGCCACGAGCAGTACTTC,CASSFPLKGHEQYF
-,-,TRBJ2-3,TRBV12-3/TRBV12-4,TGTGCCAGCAGTTTAGGTACAGATACGCAGTATTTT,CASSLGTDTQYF
-,-,TRBJ1-3,TRBV4-1,TGCGCCAGCAGCCAAGTCCGGGGGGGGGCTGGAAACACCATATATTTT,CASSQVRGGAGNTIYF
-,-,TRBJ1-4,TRBV9,TGTGCCAGCTCCGAAGGGTCGAATGAAAAACTGTTTTTT,CASSEGSNEKLFF
-,-,TRBJ2-4,TRBV4-3,TGCGCCAGCAGCCAAGATGCGACCATACGGGACATTCAGTACTTC,CASSQDATIRDIQYF
-,-,TRBJ2-7,TRBV7-9,TGTGCCTGCGGCCAGGTCTCCTACGAGCAGTACTTC,CACGQVSYEQYF
-,-,TRBJ1-1,TRBV7-9,TGTGCCAGCAGTTCCCCGGGGGTTGCTTTCTTT,CASSSPGVAFF
-,-,TRBJ1-1,TRBV29-1,TGCAGCGCCCACCGGGACACCAAGAACACTGAAGCTTTCTTT,CSAHRDTKNTEAFF
-,once,TRBJ1-5,TRBV19,TGTGCCAGTAGCGTTAAGGGCAATCAGCCCCAGCATTTT,CASSVKGNQPQHF
TRBD1,-,TRBJ2-5,TRBV25-1,TGTGCCAGCCGCCTCCACAGGGGGGAGTCGGAGACCCAGTACTTC,CASRLHRGESETQYF
-,-,TRBJ2-1,TRBV4-3,TGCGCCAGCAGCCAAGCCCCAGACGCCTACAATGAGCAGTTCTTC,CASSQAPDAYNEQFF
-,-,TRBJ2-7,TRBV18,TGTGCCAGCTCACCATCGGCAGCGTACGAGCAGTACTTC,CASSPSAAYEQYF
-,-,TRBJ1-1,TRBV6-6,TGTGCCAGCAGGACCCCCGATCGGGGCTCGAACACTGAAGCTTTCTTT,CASRTPDRGSNTEAFF
TRBD1,-,TRBJ2-7,TRBV5-1,TGCGCCAGCAGAGACACCAGTAAGTCCGGGACAGCCTCCTACGAGCAGTACTTC,CASRDTSKSGTASYEQYF
-,-,TRBJ1-5,TRBV7-8,TGTGCCAGCAGCTTATACGACAATCAGCCCCAGCATTTT,CASSLYDNQPQHF
-,-,TRBJ2-5,TRBV7-9,TGTGCCAGCAGCTTAAGGCAGGACCTAGAGACCCAGTACTTC,CASSLRQDLETQYF
TRBD1,-,TRBJ1-1,TRBV5-1,TGCGCCAGCAGCTCGGGACAGGGGAACACTGAAGCTTTCTTT,CASSSGQGNTEAFF
-,-,TRBJ2-5,TRBV9,TGTGCCAGCAGCGCCATCCTAGGGCCCCAAGAGACCCAGTACTTC,CASSAILGPQETQYF
-,-,TRBJ2-7,TRBV6-4,TGTGCCAGCAGGGCTCCTAGCTCCTACGAGCAGTACTTC,CASRAPSSYEQYF
TRBD1,-,TRBJ2-7,TRBV5-5,TGTGCCAGCAGCTGGGGGACAGGGGAAGGTTCGGAGCAGTACTTC,CASSWGTGEGSEQYF
-,-,TRBJ2-7,TRBV5-1,TGCGCCAGCAGCTTGGAAGGGCCCACCTACGAGCAGTACTTC,CASSLEGPTYEQYF
-,-,TRBJ1-1,TRBV6-1,TGTGCCAGCAGTGAAGGTAGCGGGTGGGGAAGGAACACTGAAGCTTTCTTT,CASSEGSGWGRNTEAFF
-,few,TRBJ1-5,TRBV6-5,TGTGCCAGCAGTCCTTATACAGGTAGTCATCAGCCCCAGCATTTT,CASSPYTGSHQPQHF
-,-,TRBJ2-4,TRBV2,TGTGCCAGCAGTAAGGACGGCCGTGGAGCCAAAAACATTCAGTACTTC,CASSKDGRGAKNIQYF
-,-,TRBJ2-1,TRBV11-2,TGTGCCAGCAGCCCCTCCGTCGGGCGGGGCAACAATGAGCAGTTCTTC,CASSPSVGRGNNEQFF
-,few,TRBJ1-3,TRBV29-1,TGCAGCGTTGAGCCGGGGATCCCTGGAAACACCATATATTTT,CSVEPGIPGNTIYF
TRBD1,-,TRBJ1-1,TRBV14,TGTGCCAGCAGCCTTCACGACAGGGGCACTGAAGCTTTCTTT,CASSLHDRGTEAFF
-,-,TRBJ1-3,TRBV27,TGTGCCAGCAGTTTAAGTCTCTCTGGAAACACCATATATTTT,CASSLSLSGNTIYF
-,-,TRBJ1-4,TRBV7-9,TGTGCCAGCAGCTTACCAACACTGGCCCTGAATGAAAAACTGTTTTTT,CASSLPTLALNEKLFF
TRBD1,-,TRBJ1-2,TRBV30,TGTGCCTGGAGTCCGTGGGGGACAGGGCTTAACTATGGCTACACCTTC,CAWSPWGTGLNYGYTF
TRBD1,-,TRBJ1-1,TRBV19,TGTGCCAGTATGGGGACAGGTTTGAACACTGAAGCTTTCTTT,CASMGTGLNTEAFF